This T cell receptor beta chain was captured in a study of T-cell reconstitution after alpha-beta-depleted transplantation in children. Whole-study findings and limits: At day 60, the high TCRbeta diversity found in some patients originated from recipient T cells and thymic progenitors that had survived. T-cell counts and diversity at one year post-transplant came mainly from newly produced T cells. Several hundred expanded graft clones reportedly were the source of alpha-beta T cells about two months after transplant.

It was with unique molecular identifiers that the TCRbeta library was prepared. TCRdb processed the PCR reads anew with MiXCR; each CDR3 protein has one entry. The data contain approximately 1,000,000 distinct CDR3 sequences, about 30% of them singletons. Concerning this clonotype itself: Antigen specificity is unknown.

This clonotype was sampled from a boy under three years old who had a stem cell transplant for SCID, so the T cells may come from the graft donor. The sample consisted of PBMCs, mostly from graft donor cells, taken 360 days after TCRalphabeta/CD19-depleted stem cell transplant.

As DNA, the CDR3 is TGCAGTGCTAAGGGAACCGGGCCCAATCAGCCCCAGCATTTT. It translates to CSAKGTGPNQPQHF. This chain joins TRBV20-1 and TRBJ1-5; no firm D call. The CDR3 consists of 14 residues. V was pared by 4 bases and J by 3 bases, with 13 bases between. Germline lookup yields CDR1 DFQATT and CDR2 SNEGSKA (reference sequence).